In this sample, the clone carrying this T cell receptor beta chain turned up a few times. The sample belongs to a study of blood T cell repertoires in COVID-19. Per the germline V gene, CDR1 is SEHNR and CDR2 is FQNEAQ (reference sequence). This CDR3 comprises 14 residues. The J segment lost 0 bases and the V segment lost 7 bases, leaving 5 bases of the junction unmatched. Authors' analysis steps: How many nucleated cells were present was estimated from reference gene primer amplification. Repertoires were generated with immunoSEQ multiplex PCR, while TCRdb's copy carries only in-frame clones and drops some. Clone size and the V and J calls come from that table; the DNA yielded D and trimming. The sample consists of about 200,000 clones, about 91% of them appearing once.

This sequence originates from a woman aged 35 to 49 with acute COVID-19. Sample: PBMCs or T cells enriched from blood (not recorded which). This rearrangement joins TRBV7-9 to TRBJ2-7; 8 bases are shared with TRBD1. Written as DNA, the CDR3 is TGTGCCAGCATCCGGACAGGGAGCTCCTACGAGCAGTACTTC. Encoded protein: CASIRTGSSYEQYF.